The 30 T cell receptor beta chains reported below all come from one sample, sequenced in a study of shared clonotypes between healthy human individuals. Method: immunoSEQ multiplex PCR; TCRdb's copy keeps in-frame clones and lacks some. In the table there are 450,000 to 500,000 clones, around 73% of which are singletons. Specimen: PBMCs. The receptor set was obtained from a woman aged 40 to 50 in good health. Some clones in this sample may be carry-over from other donors' samples.

The chain combines TRBV7-3 with TRBJ2-3, with TRBD2 matching 7 bases. Germline loops: CDR1 SGHTA, CDR2 FQGTGA. The V segment lost 5 bases and the J segment 1 base; nucleotides outside the gene matches: 6. The CDR3 contains 15 residues. CDR3 nucleotide sequence: TGTGCCAGCAGCGCCACTAGCGACCGCACAGATACGCAGTATTTT. Residues: CASSATSDRTDTQYF. The full variable domain, in which reference TRBV7-3 and TRBJ2-3 provide the parts outside the CDR3, is GAGVSQTPSNKVTEKGKYVELRCDPISGHTALYWYRQSLGQGPEFLIYFQGTGAADDSGLPNDRFFAVRPEGSVSTLKIQRTERGDSAVYLCASSATSDRTDTQYFGPGTRLTVL.

This sequence joins TRBV6-5 and TRBJ2-7; 8 bases line up with TRBD1. V lost 5 bases and J lost 3; bases outside the gene matches: 6. Germline V gene lookup returns CDR1 MNHEY and CDR2 SVGAGI. CDR3 length: 14 residues. The CDR3 here is CASSTRQGFYEQYF. The CDR3 coding sequence is TGTGCCAGCAGTACAAGACAGGGGTTCTACGAGCAGTACTTC.

This chain connects TRBV10-1 to TRBJ2-7; 8 nucleotides match TRBD2. Trimming at V came to 4 bases and at J to 2 bases, leaving 1 base not matched to a gene. CDR1 WNHNN and CDR2 SYGVQD come from the germline V gene (reference sequence). This CDR3 is 13 amino acids long. The CDR3 region is CASSGGGTYEQYF. The CDR3, as DNA: TGCGCCAGCAGTGGCGGGGGGACCTACGAGCAGTACTTC.

The J gene is TRBJ2-5, the V gene TRBV7-9, with D maybe TRBD2 (5 bases). Germline V gives CDR1 SEHNR, CDR2 FQNEAQ (reference sequence). Trimming removed 1 base at V and 5 bases at J, with 14 bases between. The CDR3 has 15 amino acids. The CDR3 reads CASSLVLGSEETQYF. DNA of the CDR3: TGTGCCAGCAGCTTAGTACTGGGGAGTGAGGAGACCCAGTACTTC.

This clone was counted a few times. Other nucleotide sequences from this sample produce the same CDR3. The chain couples TRBV6-5 to TRBJ2-5, with D possibly being TRBD2 (5 bases). TRBJ2-7 explains the end of the DNA better; the J call may be wrong. The CDR3 sequence is 15 residues long. From germline, CDR1 is MNHEY and CDR2 SVGAGI. Here the CDR3 DNA reads TGTGCCAGCAGTTACTTAGAGGGAGAAGCCTACGAGCAGTACTTC. It specifies CASSYLEGEAYEQYF.

The chain joins TRBV18 to TRBJ2-1; TRBD1 matches 9 bases. Looked up from germline, CDR1 is KGHSH and CDR2 is LQKENI. J lost 9 bases, V lost 4 bases, and 1 base had no gene match. This CDR3 spans 12 amino acids. The CDR3 is CASSRGQGEQFF. The CDR3 DNA follows: TGTGCCAGCTCACGGGGACAGGGTGAGCAGTTCTTC.

The V and J genes are TRBV9 and TRBJ1-2; 7 bases fit TRBD1. CDR1 is SGDLS and CDR2 is YYNGEE in the germline V gene. This CDR3 is built from 16 residues. Unmatched junction bases numbered 9, after V lost 3 bases and J lost 1 base. The CDR3 is CASSASGTDLNYGYTF. The CDR3 nucleotides read TGTGCCAGCAGCGCCTCCGGGACAGACCTTAACTATGGCTACACCTTC.

V and J are TRBV19 and TRBJ2-3, with 10 bases lining up with TRBD2. CDR1 is LNHDA, CDR2 SQIVND, per germline (reference sequence). There are 15 residues in the CDR3. After removal of 5 bases from V and 4 bases from J, the junction contained 6 bases not matched to a gene. As DNA, the CDR3 is TGTGCCAGTAGTGCCCAAGCGGGAGGGCCAGATACGCAGTATTTT. This translates into CASSAQAGGPDTQYF.

This clone was picked up a small number of times. V is TRBV4-1 and J is TRBJ1-1; 8 bases are shared with TRBD1. J was trimmed by 9 bases and V by 1 base; bases with no gene match: 4. Germline values: CDR1 MGHRA, CDR2 YSYEKL. The CDR3 consists of 13 residues. This CDR3 reads CASSQADRVKAFF. The DNA for the CDR3 is TGCGCCAGCAGCCAAGCGGACAGGGTTAAAGCTTTCTTT.

The chain joins TRBV27 to TRBJ1-2, with TRBD1 identical over 7 bases. Germline loops: CDR1 MNHEY, CDR2 SMNVEV (reference sequence). This CDR3 has 17 residues. V was pared by 2 bases and J by 5 bases, with 14 bases of the junction left unmatched. Written as DNA, the CDR3 is TGTGCCAGCAGTTTAGATGGCGCTTACAGGGGCTGGTATGGCTACACCTTC. Protein product: CASSLDGAYRGWYGYTF.

This clone has just a few counts. This chain connects TRBV2 to TRBJ1-1; possibly TRBD1 for D (6 bases). CDR3 size: 15 residues. Germline-derived CDR1 and CDR2 are SNHLY and FYNNEI. V was pared by 4 bases and J by 0 bases, with 12 bases between. In DNA form, the CDR3 reads TGTGCCAGCAGTGGTGGGGACACCATGAACACTGAAGCTTTCTTT. Its protein product is CASSGGDTMNTEAFF. The entire variable domain, with the rest obtained from reference TRBV2 and TRBJ1-1, is as follows: EPEVTQTPSHQVTQMGQEVILRCVPISNHLYFYWYRQILGQKVEFLVSFYNNEISEKSEIFDDQFSVERPDGSNFTLKIRSTKLEDSAMYFCASSGGDTMNTEAFFGQGTRLTVV.

CDR3 sequence reads: CASSPTQGTEQYF. CDR3 DNA: TGTGCCAGCAGCCCGACACAGGGCACGGAGCAGTACTTC. The chain carries TRBV5-4 and TRBJ2-7, with TRBD1 as a possible D gene (6 bases). Germline loops: CDR1 SGHNT, CDR2 YYREEE (reference sequence). There are 13 residues in the CDR3. V was cut by 4 bases and J by 7 bases, with 15 bases left in between.

V and J are TRBV19 and TRBJ2-2, with 9 bases matching TRBD1. The CDR3 consists of 16 residues. CDR1 is LNHDA, CDR2 SQIVND, per germline (reference sequence). The junction had 9 bases not matched to a gene; V was cut back by 1 base and J by 9 bases. CDR3: CASSIVTRDRVRELFF. Written as DNA, the CDR3 is TGTGCCAGTAGTATAGTTACCCGGGACAGGGTCCGGGAGCTGTTTTTT.

The J gene is TRBJ2-1, the V gene TRBV28; TRBD2 matches at 9 bases. The CDR3 is 16 amino acids. CDR1 is MDHEN, CDR2 SYDVKM, per germline. Trimming at V came to 5 bases and at J to 1 base, leaving 6 bases not matched to a gene. CDR3 sequence: CASSPLAGRSYNEQFF. For the CDR3, the DNA is TGTGCCAGCAGTCCCCTAGCGGGAAGGTCCTACAATGAGCAGTTCTTC.

V usage is TRBV19 and J usage is TRBJ1-2; D gene ambiguous. V shed 2 bases and J shed 7 bases, with 17 bases lying between them. The CDR3 sequence is 15 residues long. CDR1 and CDR2 from the germline V gene are LNHDA and SQIVND (reference sequence). In nucleotides, the CDR3 is TGTGCCAGTAGTATAATTCCCGGGCAGCCGAGTGGCTACACCTTC. It codes for CASSIIPGQPSGYTF.

The chain recombines TRBV7-8 with TRBJ2-3, with TRBD2 matching 11 bases. The V and J ends lost 5 bases and 4 bases, in that order; junction bases with no gene match: 5. The length of the CDR3 is 15 residues. CDR1 and CDR2 from the germline V gene are SGHVS and FQNEAQ. This CDR3 is CASSSTSGSADTQYF. In nucleotides, the CDR3 is TGTGCCAGCAGCAGCACTAGCGGGAGCGCAGATACGCAGTATTTT. Drawing the rest from reference TRBV7-8 and TRBJ2-3, the complete variable domain is GAGVSQSPRYKVAKRGQDVALRCDPISGHVSLFWYQQALGQGPEFLTYFQNEAQLDKSGLPSDRFFAERPEGSVSTLKIQRTQQEDSAVYLCASSSTSGSADTQYFGPGTRLTVL.

This clone has just one count. The chain joins TRBV10-1 to TRBJ2-5; maybe TRBD2 (6 bases). The germline V gene encodes CDR1 WNHNN and CDR2 SYGVQD (reference sequence). V was shortened by 3 bases and J by 5 bases, with 7 bases between the two germline ends. This CDR3 is built from 12 residues. The CDR3 here is CASSDGRETQYF. DNA for the CDR3: TGCGCCAGCAGTGATGGGAGGGAGACCCAGTACTTC.

The chain uses TRBV9 and TRBJ2-2, with a possible D match to TRBD2 (5 bases). CDR3 length: 13 amino acids. V was clipped by 4 bases and J by 5 bases, with 9 bases between them. The germline V gene encodes CDR1 SGDLS and CDR2 YYNGEE. CDR3: CASSSQRTGELFF. CDR3 DNA: TGTGCCAGCAGCAGCCAGCGGACCGGGGAGCTGTTTTTT.

The chain combines TRBV9 with TRBJ1-5, with D possibly matching TRBD1 (5 bases). In germline, CDR1 is SGDLS, CDR2 YYNGEE. Trimming took off 3 bases at V and 7 bases at J, with 17 bases between the two ends. CDR3 size: 15 residues. CDR3 sequence (DNA): TGTGCCAGCAGCGCAAATCCGGGACCGGGCCAGCCCCAGCATTTT. This sequence encodes CASSANPGPGQPQHF.

This clone was seen once. V gene TRBV28 combines with J gene TRBJ2-1; the D gene is possibly TRBD2 (6 bases). CDR1 MDHEN and CDR2 SYDVKM come from the germline V gene. Trimming took off 8 bases at V and 5 bases at J, with 13 bases between the two ends. The CDR3 runs to 13 residues. The CDR3 sequence is CASAGTGNNEQFF. CDR3 nucleotide sequence: TGTGCCAGCGCCGGGACTGGAAACAATGAGCAGTTCTTC.

The chain couples TRBV11-2 to TRBJ2-2; tentatively, D is TRBD2 (5 bases). This CDR3 spans 16 amino acids. Trimming took 5 bases from V and 4 from J, leaving 17 bases between them. Germline values: CDR1 SGHAT, CDR2 FQNNGV. CDR3 nucleotides: TGTGCCAGCAGCAACAGTAGGACTCGCTCCACCGGGGAGCTGTTTTTT. This gives the protein CASSNSRTRSTGELFF. The variable domain in full, with the rest retrieved from reference TRBV11-2 and TRBJ2-2, is EAGVAQSPRYKIIEKRQSVAFWCNPISGHATLYWYQQILGQGPKLLIQFQNNGVVDDSQLPKDRFSAERLKGVDSTLKIQPAKLEDSAVYLCASSNSRTRSTGELFFGEGSRLTVL.

Turning to this clone: At one boundary the junction diverges from the germline segment, which might be a read error. This sequence joins TRBV11-1 and TRBJ2-7; D remains ambiguous. Germline V gene data show CDR1 as SGHAT and CDR2 as FQDESV (reference sequence). The CDR3 contains 13 residues. The CDR3 protein is CVSSPGLAYEQYF. The CDR3 DNA sequence: TGTGTCAGCAGCCCAGGTTTGGCCTACGAGCAGTACTTC. The full variable domain, its missing parts supplied by reference TRBV11-1 and TRBJ2-7, is EAEVAQSPRYKITEKSQAVAFWCDPISGHATLYWYRQILGQGPELLVQFQDESVVDDSQLPKDRFSAERLKGVDSTLKIQPAELGDSAMYLCVSSPGLAYEQYFGPGTRLTVT.

V and J are TRBV11-3 and TRBJ2-1; possible D gene TRBD2, 5 bases. V was pared by 2 bases and J by 9 bases, with 11 bases between. This CDR3 is 13 amino acids long. The V gene's germline CDR1 is SGHNT and CDR2 YENEEA. The CDR3 DNA sequence: TGTGCCAGCAGCTTACCTAGCATTGGTGAGCAGTTCTTC. Its translation: CASSLPSIGEQFF.

This clone was counted a few times. This chain uses TRBV7-8 with TRBJ2-2, with 8 bases that match TRBD1. This CDR3 is 14 amino acids long. V lost 5 bases and J lost 5; bases outside the gene matches: 4. The germline V gene has CDR1 SGHVS and CDR2 FQNEAQ. This chain's CDR3 is CASSPRTGTGELFF. The CDR3, as DNA: TGTGCCAGCAGCCCTCGGACAGGGACCGGGGAGCTGTTTTTT.

V gene TRBV5-3 combines with J gene TRBJ2-7, with 12 bases lining up with TRBD2. TRBV5-3 is filed as an ORF, its function uncertain. The CDR3 extends over 16 amino acids. The J segment lost 0 bases and the V segment lost 4 bases, leaving 5 bases of the junction unmatched. For the CDR3, the DNA is TGTGCCAGAAGCCCAAGGACTAGCGGGGTCTCCTACGAGCAGTACTTC. Protein sequence: CARSPRTSGVSYEQYF.

J is TRBJ2-5 and V is TRBV4-1; 11 nucleotides align to TRBD1. The V and J ends lost 0 bases and 5 bases, in that order; junction bases with no gene match: 8. Germline V gives CDR1 MGHRA, CDR2 YSYEKL. The CDR3 runs to 17 residues. CDR3 DNA: TGCGCCAGCAGCCAAGACCCCGGACAGGGGGCATGGGAGACCCAGTACTTC. Its protein product is CASSQDPGQGAWETQYF.

Worth noting for this clone: Other DNA sequences in the same sample also yield this CDR3. The J gene is TRBJ1-6, the V gene TRBV30; no clear D. Trimming took 3 bases from V and 4 from J, leaving 10 bases between them. Germline CDR1 reads GTSNPN; CDR2 reads SVGIG (reference sequence). The CDR3 consists of 14 residues. CDR3 DNA sequence: TGTGCCTGGAGCGAAACTCGGTATAATTCACCCCTCCACTTT. Protein sequence: CAWSETRYNSPLHF.

Turning to this clone: A much bigger clone sits one base away, suggesting this may be a read error. A read error is likely, as this CDR3 ends without the conserved phenylalanine or tryptophan. The chain combines TRBV29-1 with TRBJ1-5; D unclear. Germline V gene data show CDR1 as SQVTM and CDR2 as ANQGSEA. The CDR3 extends over 15 amino acids. V lost 7 bases and J lost 4, with 20 bases in between. The CDR3 is CSASDGFLGNQPQHL. CDR3 nucleotides: TGCAGCGCGTCCGACGGGTTTTTAGGGAATCAGCCCCAGCATCTT.

The chain combines TRBV7-9 with TRBJ2-7; 9 bases line up with TRBD1. Germline V CDR1 and CDR2: SEHNR, FQNEAQ (reference sequence). The CDR3 has 15 residues. Losses at the gene ends were 3 bases for V and 7 bases for J; bases not matched to a gene: 10. Written as DNA, the CDR3 is TGTGCCAGCAGCTTGTCTGGGACAGGGTTGAGGGAGCAGTACTTC. Protein product: CASSLSGTGLREQYF. The full variable domain, in which reference TRBV7-9 and TRBJ2-7 provide the parts outside the CDR3, is DTGVSQNPRHKITKRGQNVTFRCDPISEHNRLYWYRQTLGQGPEFLTYFQNEAQLEKSRLLSDRFSAERPKGSFSTLEIQRTEQGDSAMYLCASSLSGTGLREQYFGPGTRLTVT.

In DNA form, the CDR3 reads TGTGCCAGCAGCCCCGGGACTAGCGGGAGGCGTGGCACCGGGGAGCTGTTTTTT. This encodes CASSPGTSGRRGTGELFF. V gene TRBV7-3 combines with J gene TRBJ2-2, with 15 positions matching TRBD2. The V and J ends lost 5 bases and 4 bases, in that order; junction bases with no gene match: 8. Per germline, CDR1 SGHTA and CDR2 FQGTGA. CDR3 length: 18 amino acids.